This is a list of T cell receptor beta chains from one sample in a study of T-cell memory formation after mild COVID-19. TCRdb re-called the 5' RACE reads through MiXCR, storing one row per CDR3 protein. The sample records 140,000 to 150,000 distinct CDR3 sequences, about 19% being singletons. Sequencing input: PBMCs or a T cell subset sorted from them (not recorded which). The receptor source for this set is an adult woman who had mild COVID-19 (a few samples of this study predate the infection). Cell type and time point are not known. CDR3s include the opening cysteine and the closing phenylalanine or tryptophan. Each record gives: D gene, V gene, clone size, J gene, CDR3 DNA, CDR3 protein. D genes are given only for firm matches. The size field is filled for only some rows; it gives once, few, many or a size class.

-	TRBV20-1	few	TRBJ2-4	TGCAGTGCTAGAGGGCCACGCGGCGTCAGGCCGGGAAACATTCAGTACTTC	CSARGPRGVRPGNIQYF
-	TRBV4-2	few	TRBJ2-6	TGTGCCACGGAGAGCGGTTACAACGTCCTGACTTTC	CATESGYNVLTF
-	TRBV14	-	TRBJ2-7	TGTGCCAGCAGCCAAGAGTTAACATACGAGCAGTACTTC	CASSQELTYEQYF
TRBD1	TRBV5-5	-	TRBJ1-5	TGTGCCAGCAGCTTGTATCCGACAGGGGATAATCAGCCCCAGCATTTT	CASSLYPTGDNQPQHF
-	TRBV18	few	TRBJ2-7	TGTGCCAGCTCACAGGCCAACTACGAGCAGTACTTC	CASSQANYEQYF
TRBD2	TRBV6-5	few	TRBJ2-1	TGTGCCAGCAGTAACCGCCCGGGACTAGGGATCGGTGAGCAGTTCTTC	CASSNRPGLGIGEQFF
-	TRBV15	-	TRBJ2-3	TGTGCCACCAGCAGAGATCGGACTATCCTCTTT	CATSRDRTILF
-	TRBV7-2	many	TRBJ2-2	TGTGCCAGCAGCTTAGCGTTAGCCGGCGGCACCGGGGAGCTGTTTTTT	CASSLALAGGTGELFF
-	TRBV5-1	few	TRBJ2-1	TGCGCCAGCAGCTTGAAAACCCGGACGGGTGAGCAGTTCTTC	CASSLKTRTGEQFF
-	TRBV19	-	TRBJ1-5	TGTGCCAGTAGTATTTCATCCCTATCCCAGCATTTT	CASSISSLSQHF
TRBD1	TRBV12-5	-	TRBJ1-5	TGTGCTAGTGGTCCTGGGACAGGACAAGCAACAATAAGCAATCAGCCCCAGCATTTT	CASGPGTGQATISNQPQHF
TRBD1	TRBV5-8	-	TRBJ2-1	TGTGCCAGCAGCCTCAGACAGGGGTTCTACAATGAGCAGTTCTTC	CASSLRQGFYNEQFF
-	TRBV12-3/TRBV12-4	few	TRBJ2-7	TGTGCCAGCAGTTTAATGGCGGAGATACGCGAGCAGTACTTC	CASSLMAEIREQYF
TRBD1	TRBV4-1	few	TRBJ2-5	TGCGCCAGCAGGGGACAGGGCCCGGGACGAGAGACCCAGTACTTC	CASRGQGPGRETQYF
-	TRBV7-9	many	TRBJ2-5	TGTGCCAGCAGCTTAGCTTTGGATAGAGGGACCCAGTACTTC	CASSLALDRGTQYF
-	TRBV12-3/TRBV12-4	-	TRBJ1-1	TGTGCCAGCAGTTCCGGACGGACGAACACTGAAGCTTTCTTT	CASSSGRTNTEAFF
-	TRBV2	-	TRBJ2-7	TGTGCCAGCAGCTTCCTCGTGGGCGGGACGGCCGAGCAGTACTTC	CASSFLVGGTAEQYF
TRBD2	TRBV5-6	-	TRBJ2-1	TGTGCCAGCAGCACAGGACTAGCTGAGCAGTTCTTC	CASSTGLAEQFF
-	TRBV7-3	-	TRBJ1-2	TGTGCCAGCAGCGTTTCGGACTTCTATGGCTACACCTTC	CASSVSDFYGYTF
-	TRBV6-5	many	TRBJ2-5	TGTGCCAGCAGTTACGCGGGGAGAGGGGAGACCCAGTACTTC	CASSYAGRGETQYF
-	TRBV29-1	many	TRBJ2-1	TGCAGCGCCCGCACACGGGCCGAGCAGTTCTTC	CSARTRAEQFF
TRBD2	TRBV30	-	TRBJ2-1	TGTGCCTGGAGCAGACTAGCGGGAGTGAACAATGAGCAGTTCTTC	CAWSRLAGVNNEQFF
TRBD1	TRBV5-1	-	TRBJ2-2	TGCGCCAGCCGCGGACAGGCGAACACCGGGGAGCTGTTTTTT	CASRGQANTGELFF
TRBD1	TRBV25-1	-	TRBJ1-1	TGTGCCAGCACGGGCAGGGGGCCTGAAGCTTTCTTT	CASTGRGPEAFF
-	TRBV5-1	-	TRBJ2-5	TGCGCCAGCAGCTTGGGGGCCGGCAGCCAAGAGACCCAGTACTTC	CASSLGAGSQETQYF
-	TRBV12-3/TRBV12-4	-	TRBJ1-3	TGTGCCTCCAGCCAGGGGCAGGACCGAAACACCATATATTTT	CASSQGQDRNTIYF
-	TRBV6-5	few	TRBJ2-3	TGTGCCAGCAGTTACGGACATAAGAGTAGTCCAGCCACAGATACGCAGTATTTT	CASSYGHKSSPATDTQYF
-	TRBV20-1	few	TRBJ1-1	TGCAGTCCGAACCAGTCGGGGCAGGCCCAAGCTTTCTTT	CSPNQSGQAQAFF